What follows are 17 T cell receptor beta chains derived from one specimen sequenced in a study of cytomegalovirus exposure and HLA in healthy donors. The PCR employed 60 Vbeta primers together with 13 Jbeta primers. Sequenced by immunoSEQ multiplex PCR; TCRdb stores in-frame clones only, minus some. The table has around 100,000 clones, over 65% seen once. The source material was PBMCs. The receptors stem from a woman aged 30 to 39 in good health and CMV-seronegative.

The rearrangement links TRBV5-1 to TRBJ2-1, with TRBD1 identical over 9 bases. The germline CDR1 and CDR2 sequences are SGHRS and YFSETQ. The CDR3 is 13 amino acids. Trimming cost V 7 bases and J 6 bases; bases outside gene matches: 5. The DNA of the CDR3 is TGCGCCAGCGGGACAGGGACCATCAATGAGCAGTTCTTC. This gives the protein CASGTGTINEQFF.

The CDR3 DNA follows: TGTGCCAGCAGCTTAGGCTTACAGGGGGGGGATGAGCAGTTCTTC. It translates to CASSLGLQGGDEQFF. The chain employs TRBV11-1 and TRBJ2-1; TRBD1 is a possible D gene (8 bases). The CDR3 has 15 amino acids. Trimming took 1 base from V and 8 from J, leaving 15 bases between them. The germline CDR1 and CDR2 sequences are SGHAT and FQDESV (reference sequence).

The table lists this clone with a few counts. V gene TRBV5-6 combines with J gene TRBJ1-1, with 8 positions matching TRBD1. The ends lost 4 bases at V and 3 bases at J; junction bases unmatched: 8. The germline V gene has CDR1 SGHDT and CDR2 YYEEEE. The CDR3 runs 15 residues. The CDR3 DNA is TGTGCCAGCAGCGCGGACAGGGAGTTGGACACTGAAGCTTTCTTT. Translated, it gives CASSADRELDTEAFF.

This clone appeared a single time. The chain is built from TRBV9 and TRBJ2-3, with 7 bases aligning to TRBD1. CDR3 size: 15 residues. The junction had 10 bases not matched to a gene; V was cut back by 4 bases and J by 5 bases. CDR1 and CDR2 (germline): SGDLS, YYNGEE. As DNA, the CDR3 is TGTGCCAGCAGCAGCCTAGCAGGGGGTGGAGATACGCAGTATTTT. This sequence encodes CASSSLAGGGDTQYF. The full variable domain, with the rest looked up from reference TRBV9 and TRBJ2-3, is DSGVTQTPKHLITATGQRVTLRCSPRSGDLSVYWYQQSLDQGLQFLIQYYNGEERAKGNILERFSAQQFPDLHSELNLSSLELGDSALYFCASSSLAGGGDTQYFGPGTRLTVL.

The DNA for the CDR3 is TGTGCCAGCAGCTCCACGGGGTTATACGAGCAGTACTTC. Translating it yields CASSSTGLYEQYF. V is TRBV7-8 and J is TRBJ2-7, with a weak D call TRBD2 (5 bases). The CDR3 covers 13 residues. In germline, CDR1 is SGHVS, CDR2 FQNEAQ. The germline V and J ends were trimmed by 4 bases and 4 bases, with 11 bases remaining between them.

There are a few counts of this clone. DNA for the CDR3: TGTGCCAGCAGCTTAGCATCGGGAGTGGGCTCCTACAATGAGCAGTTCTTC. Residues: CASSLASGVGSYNEQFF. The chain links TRBV11-3 to TRBJ2-1, with D possibly being TRBD2 (6 bases). CDR1 is SGHNT and CDR2 is YENEEA in the germline V gene. Trimming left V 1 base short and J 0 bases short, with 13 bases between. CDR3 size: 17 residues.

J is TRBJ1-2 and V is TRBV7-6; 11 bases agree with TRBD1. CDR1 and CDR2 from the germline V gene are SGHVS and FNYEAQ. This CDR3 has 18 residues. Trimming took 1 base from V and 2 from J; bases not matched to a gene: 9. Written as DNA, the CDR3 is TGTGCCAGCAGCTTAGTCGGACAGGGGGCTCTCCCCAACTATGGCTACACCTTC. Protein product: CASSLVGQGALPNYGYTF.

V usage is TRBV30 and J usage is TRBJ1-1; D call uncertain. V shed 0 bases and J shed 0 bases, with 5 bases lying between them. This CDR3 contains 13 residues. Germline V lookup: CDR1 GTSNPN, CDR2 SVGIG (reference sequence). DNA for the CDR3: TGTGCCTGGAGTGTAGAGGTGAACACTGAAGCTTTCTTT. Translation gives CAWSVEVNTEAFF.

As regards this clone: Other nucleotide sequences in the sample specify the same CDR3. The V and J genes are TRBV19 and TRBJ1-5, with TRBD1 identical over 10 bases. Per germline, CDR1 LNHDA and CDR2 SQIVND (reference sequence). The length of the CDR3 is 14 residues. V gave up 6 bases and J gave up 2 bases; unmatched junction bases: 1. CDR3 DNA sequence: TGTGCCAGTAGCGGGACAGGGGGCAATCAGCCCCAGCATTTT. Translated, it gives CASSGTGGNQPQHF.

V and J are TRBV9 and TRBJ1-5; a weak D match, TRBD1 (5 bases). The CDR3 runs to 16 residues. The V end was cut by 2 bases, the J end by 4 bases, with 16 bases between. Germline CDR1 is SGDLS and CDR2 is YYNGEE. The CDR3 DNA is TGTGCCAGCAGCGTCGGGGGAGAAAGCCGAAATCAGCCCCAGCATTTT. This gives the protein CASSVGGESRNQPQHF.

The J gene is TRBJ2-7, the V gene TRBV27; 10 bases fit TRBD2. V was pared by 3 bases and J by 6 bases, with 5 bases of the junction left unmatched. Germline V CDR1 and CDR2: MNHEY, SMNVEV (reference sequence). CDR3 length: 14 residues. In nucleotides, the CDR3 is TGTGCCAGCAGTTTCGGGACTAGCGTCGGCGAGCAGTACTTC. Translating it yields CASSFGTSVGEQYF.

This clone came up once. J is TRBJ2-7 and V is TRBV9, with 8 nucleotides matching TRBD1. The CDR3 extends over 14 amino acids. J was trimmed by 5 bases and V by 4 bases; bases with no gene match: 8. Per the germline V gene, CDR1 is SGDLS and CDR2 is YYNGEE. CDR3 DNA sequence: TGTGCCAGCAGCTCTCCCGGGACAGGAAACGAGCAGTACTTC. It specifies CASSSPGTGNEQYF.

In its sample, this clone was seen once. This chain joins TRBV7-8 and TRBJ2-1; TRBD1 agrees at 7 bases. This CDR3 is built from 14 residues. The ends lost 3 bases at V and 9 bases at J; junction bases unmatched: 8. The germline V gene has CDR1 SGHVS and CDR2 FQNEAQ. The CDR3 DNA sequence: TGTGCCAGCAGCTTCTCGAACCGGGACAGTGAGCAGTTCTTC. Protein sequence: CASSFSNRDSEQFF.

The chain couples TRBV15 to TRBJ1-2; D remains ambiguous. Trimming removed 1 base from V and 8 bases from J, with 5 bases in between. In germline, CDR1 is LNHNV, CDR2 YYDKDF (reference sequence). This CDR3 is 11 amino acids long. CDR3 sequence reads: CATSRVGGYTF. Here the CDR3 DNA reads TGTGCCACCAGCAGAGTCGGGGGCTACACCTTC.

The chain links TRBV5-1 to TRBJ2-7; 8 nucleotides agree with TRBD2. Germline loops: CDR1 SGHRS, CDR2 YFSETQ. V lost 1 base and J lost 2; bases outside the gene matches: 11. The CDR3 contains 17 residues. In DNA, the CDR3 is TGCGCCAGCAGCTTGTCTCCAATGCTAGCGGGCGCCTACGAGCAGTACTTC. This encodes CASSLSPMLAGAYEQYF.

In this sample, this clone turned up once. The V call is TRBV5-6, the J call TRBJ1-2; 8 bases are shared with TRBD1. V gave up 3 bases and J gave up 3 bases; unmatched junction bases: 4. Germline assignment: CDR1 SGHDT and CDR2 YYEEEE. The CDR3 spans 14 residues. The chain's CDR3 is CASSWATGDYGYTF. Written as DNA, the CDR3 is TGTGCCAGCAGCTGGGCGACAGGGGACTATGGCTACACCTTC. Full variable domain (rest looked up from reference TRBV5-6 and TRBJ1-2): DAGVTQSPTHLIKTRGQQVTLRCSPKSGHDTVSWYQQALGQGPQFIFQYYEEEERQRGNFPDRFSGHQFPNYSSELNVNALLLGDSALYLCASSWATGDYGYTFGSGTRLTVV.

The V gene is TRBV6-1, the J gene TRBJ1-3, with D possibly matching TRBD1 (5 bases). The CDR3 has 18 amino acids. V gave up 4 bases and J gave up 0 bases, with 19 bases separating them. The germline CDR1 and CDR2 sequences are MNHNS and SASEGT. The CDR3 loop reads CASSGGSAGPYSGNTIYF. CDR3 in DNA: TGTGCCAGCAGTGGAGGGTCTGCGGGACCCTACTCTGGAAACACCATATATTTT.